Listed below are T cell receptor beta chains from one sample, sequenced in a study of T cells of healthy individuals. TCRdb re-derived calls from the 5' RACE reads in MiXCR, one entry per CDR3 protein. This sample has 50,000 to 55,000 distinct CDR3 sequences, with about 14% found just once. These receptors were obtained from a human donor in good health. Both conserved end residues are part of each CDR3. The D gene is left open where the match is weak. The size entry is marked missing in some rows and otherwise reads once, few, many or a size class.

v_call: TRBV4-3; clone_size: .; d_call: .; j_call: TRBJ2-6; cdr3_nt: TGCGCCAGCAGCCAAGATAACAGGCAGGCTGGGGCCAACGTCCTGACTTTC; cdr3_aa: CASSQDNRQAGANVLTF
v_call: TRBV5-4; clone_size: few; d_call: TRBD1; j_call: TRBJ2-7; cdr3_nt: TGTGCCAGCAGCTGGGCGGTCGGGACAGCACACTACGAGCAGTACTTC; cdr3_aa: CASSWAVGTAHYEQYF
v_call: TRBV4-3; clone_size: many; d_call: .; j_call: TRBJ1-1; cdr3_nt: TGCGCCAGCAGCCAAGAAATGGTATCCGGGGTCCCAGAGACTGAAGCTTTCTTT; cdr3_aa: CASSQEMVSGVPETEAFF
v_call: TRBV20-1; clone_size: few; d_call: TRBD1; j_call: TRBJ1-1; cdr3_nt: TGCAGTGCCGGGGGGGACAGGGGAGACACTGAAGCTTTCTTT; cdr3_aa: CSAGGDRGDTEAFF
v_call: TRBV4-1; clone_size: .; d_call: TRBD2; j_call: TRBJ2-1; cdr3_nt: TGCGCCAGCAGCCAAGATAGGTTGGTAGCGGGGGGGCCCAATGAGCAGTTCTTC; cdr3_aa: CASSQDRLVAGGPNEQFF
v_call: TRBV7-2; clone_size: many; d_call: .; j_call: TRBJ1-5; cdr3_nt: TGTGCCAGCAGCTACAGCGGAACGACAGGAGGTCAGCCCCAGCATTTT; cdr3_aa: CASSYSGTTGGQPQHF
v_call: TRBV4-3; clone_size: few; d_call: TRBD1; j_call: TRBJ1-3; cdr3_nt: TGCGCCAGCAGCCAAGGGACAGGGGAACGGTCAGGAAACACCATATATTTT; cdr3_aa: CASSQGTGERSGNTIYF
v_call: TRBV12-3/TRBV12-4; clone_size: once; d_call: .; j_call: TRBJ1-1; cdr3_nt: TGTGCCAGCCGTCTGAGTGGCGGGGCTAGAGCTTTCTTT; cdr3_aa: CASRLSGGARAFF
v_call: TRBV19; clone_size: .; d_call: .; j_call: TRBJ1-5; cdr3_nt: TGTGCCAGTAGTATAGTACCGGGGGGCGGTCAGCCCCAGCATTTT; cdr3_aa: CASSIVPGGGQPQHF
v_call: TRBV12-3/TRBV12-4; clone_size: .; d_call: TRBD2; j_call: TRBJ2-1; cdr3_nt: TGTGCCAGCAGTCGAGAGGGGACTAGCGGGGCGGAGCAGTTCTTC; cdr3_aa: CASSREGTSGAEQFF
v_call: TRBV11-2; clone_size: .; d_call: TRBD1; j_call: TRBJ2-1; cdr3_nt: TGTGCCAGCAGCTTCAGAACAGGGGGTTACAATGAGCAGTTCTTC; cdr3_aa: CASSFRTGGYNEQFF
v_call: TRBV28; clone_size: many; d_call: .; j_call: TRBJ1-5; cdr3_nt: TGTGCCAGCAGTTCACCGCCGCAGTATAGCAATCAGCCCCAGCATTTT; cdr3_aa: CASSSPPQYSNQPQHF
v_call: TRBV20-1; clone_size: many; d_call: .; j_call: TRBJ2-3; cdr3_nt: TGCAGTGCTAGAGATCATCGGGGGAGCACAGATACGCAGTATTTT; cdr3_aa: CSARDHRGSTDTQYF
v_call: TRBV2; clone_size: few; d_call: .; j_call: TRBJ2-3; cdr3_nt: TGTGCCAGCAGTGTCCCCAGTGGGGCGCATCTAGATACGCAGTATTTT; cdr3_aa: CASSVPSGAHLDTQYF
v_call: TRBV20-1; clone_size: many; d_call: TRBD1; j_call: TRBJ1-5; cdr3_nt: TGCAGTGCTGATTCAGGGGGCGCAGATCAGCCCCAGCATTTT; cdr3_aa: CSADSGGADQPQHF
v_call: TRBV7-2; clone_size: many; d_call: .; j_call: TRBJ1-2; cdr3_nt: TGTGCCAGCAGCATGCAGGGCATTCATGGCTACACCTTC; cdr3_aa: CASSMQGIHGYTF
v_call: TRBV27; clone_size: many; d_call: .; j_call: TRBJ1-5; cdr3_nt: TGTGCCAGCAGCCGCAGTAGCAATCAGCCCCAGCATTTT; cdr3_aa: CASSRSSNQPQHF
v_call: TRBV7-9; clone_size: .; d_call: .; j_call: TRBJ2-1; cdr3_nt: TGTGCCAGCAGCCCCGAGGCGGGAATCAATGAGCAGTTCTTC; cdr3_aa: CASSPEAGINEQFF
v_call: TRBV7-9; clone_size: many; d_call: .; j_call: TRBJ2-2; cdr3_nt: TGTGCCAGCAGCTGGGGACAGAACACCGGGGAGCTGTTTTTT; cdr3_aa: CASSWGQNTGELFF
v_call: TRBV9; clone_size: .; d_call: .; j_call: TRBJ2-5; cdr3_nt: TGTGCCAGCAGCGCCGGGGCGACTAGTAGGCAAGAGACCCAGTACTTC; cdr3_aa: CASSAGATSRQETQYF
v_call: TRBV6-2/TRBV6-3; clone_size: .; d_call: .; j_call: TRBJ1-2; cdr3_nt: TGTGCCAGCAGACAGACAGTCTATGGCTACACCTTC; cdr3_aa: CASRQTVYGYTF
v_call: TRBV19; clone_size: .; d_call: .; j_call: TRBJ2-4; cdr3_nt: TGTGCCAGTAGTATCCCCCTTCTCAGGGGCTCAAACATTCAGTACTTC; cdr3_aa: CASSIPLLRGSNIQYF
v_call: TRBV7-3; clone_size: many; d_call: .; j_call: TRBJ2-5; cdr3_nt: TGTGCCAGCAGTCCCGGCCTAGGGAACCAAGAGACCCAGTACTTC; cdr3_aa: CASSPGLGNQETQYF
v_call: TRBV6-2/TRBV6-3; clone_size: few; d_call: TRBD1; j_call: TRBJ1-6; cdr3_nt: TGTGCCAGCAGTTGGACAGGGCCCCTGGAGGCACCCCTCCACTTT; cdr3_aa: CASSWTGPLEAPLHF
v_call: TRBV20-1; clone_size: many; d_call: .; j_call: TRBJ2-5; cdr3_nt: TGCAGTGCTACGGCCGAAGAGACCCAGTACTTC; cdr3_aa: CSATAEETQYF
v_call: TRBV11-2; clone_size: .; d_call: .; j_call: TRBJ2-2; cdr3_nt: TGTGCCAGCAGCTTTGGGGGGCTAGGTCGTACCGGGGAGCTGTTTTTT; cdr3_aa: CASSFGGLGRTGELFF
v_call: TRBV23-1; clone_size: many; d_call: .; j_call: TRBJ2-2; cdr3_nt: TGCGCCATACCCTCCCTCCGACAGGGAGGGCCCGGGGAGCTGTTTTTT; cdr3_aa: CAIPSLRQGGPGELFF
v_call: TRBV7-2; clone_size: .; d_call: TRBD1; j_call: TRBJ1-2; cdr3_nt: TGTGCCAGCAGCTTACGGAGGACGGGACAGGGAGACTATGGCTACACCTTC; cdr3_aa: CASSLRRTGQGDYGYTF
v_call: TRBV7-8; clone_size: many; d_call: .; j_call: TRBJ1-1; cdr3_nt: TGTGCCAGCAGCTTAATGGCGCAGGGTGAGTATGCTTTCTTT; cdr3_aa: CASSLMAQGEYAFF
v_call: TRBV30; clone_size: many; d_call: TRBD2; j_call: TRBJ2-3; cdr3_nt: TGTGCCTGGAGTCGTAGCGGGAGGGCAGAGGATACGCAGTATTTT; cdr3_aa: CAWSRSGRAEDTQYF
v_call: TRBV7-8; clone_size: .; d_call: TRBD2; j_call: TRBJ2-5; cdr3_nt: TGTGCCAGCAGCTCTAGACTAGCGGGAGTGATAGAGACCCAGTACTTC; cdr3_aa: CASSSRLAGVIETQYF
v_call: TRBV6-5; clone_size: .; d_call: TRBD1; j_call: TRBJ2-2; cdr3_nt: TGTGCCAGCAGTTACTCGAGCAGGGGGCTAGGCACCGGGGAGCTGTTTTTT; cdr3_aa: CASSYSSRGLGTGELFF
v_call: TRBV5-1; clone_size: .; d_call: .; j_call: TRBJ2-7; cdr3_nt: TGCGCCAGCAGCTTGGCAGGCCCGTCCTACGAGCAGTACTTC; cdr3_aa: CASSLAGPSYEQYF
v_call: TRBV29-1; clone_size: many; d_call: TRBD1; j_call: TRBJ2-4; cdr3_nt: TGCAGCGTTGAAGGTCCCTCGGACAGGGCGCCACGGAACATTCAGTACTTC; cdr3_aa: CSVEGPSDRAPRNIQYF
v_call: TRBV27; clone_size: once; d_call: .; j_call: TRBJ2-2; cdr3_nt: TGTGCCAGCAGTTTAAACCAGAAGCTCCCCGGGGAGCTGTTTTTT; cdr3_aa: CASSLNQKLPGELFF
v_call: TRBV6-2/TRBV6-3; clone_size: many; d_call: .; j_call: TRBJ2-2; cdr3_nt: TGTGCCAGCAGTTACTCCCAGGAGCTGTTTTTT; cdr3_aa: CASSYSQELFF
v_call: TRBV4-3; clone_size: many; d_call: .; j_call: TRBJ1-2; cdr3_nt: TGCGCCAGCAGCCAAGATCTAACAGAAGAAAACTATGGCTACACCTTC; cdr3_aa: CASSQDLTEENYGYTF
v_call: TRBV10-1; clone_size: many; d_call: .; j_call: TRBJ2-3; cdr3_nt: TGCGCCAGCAGTGAGTTTACGGGAGATACGCAGTATTTT; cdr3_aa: CASSEFTGDTQYF
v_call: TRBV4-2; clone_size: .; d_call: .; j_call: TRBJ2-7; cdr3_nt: TGTGCCAGCAGCCAAGCAGGGTCGAGCTCCTACGAGCAGTACTTC; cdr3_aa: CASSQAGSSSYEQYF
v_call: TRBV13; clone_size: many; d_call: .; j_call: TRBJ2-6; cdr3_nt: TGTGCCAGCAGCTACGATACAGGGACGGGGGCCAACGTCCTGACTTTC; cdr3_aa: CASSYDTGTGANVLTF
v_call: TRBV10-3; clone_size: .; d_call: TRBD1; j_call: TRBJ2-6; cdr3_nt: TGTGCCATCAGCCACAGGGGTCCCTCAGAGGGCAACGTCCTGACTTTC; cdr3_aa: CAISHRGPSEGNVLTF
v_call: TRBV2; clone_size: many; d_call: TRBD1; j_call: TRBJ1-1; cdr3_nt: TGTGCCAGCAGTGCCGGGACAGCTAAAGCTTTCTTT; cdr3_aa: CASSAGTAKAFF
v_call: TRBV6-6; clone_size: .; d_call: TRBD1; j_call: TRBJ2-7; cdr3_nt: TGTGCCAGCACCGGGACAGGGGGCGTCGAGACTGACTACGAGCAGTACTTC; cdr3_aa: CASTGTGGVETDYEQYF
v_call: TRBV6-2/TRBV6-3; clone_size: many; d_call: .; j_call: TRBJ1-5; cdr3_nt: TGTGCCAGCAGTTTCGATAGCAATCAGCCCCAGCATTTT; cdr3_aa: CASSFDSNQPQHF
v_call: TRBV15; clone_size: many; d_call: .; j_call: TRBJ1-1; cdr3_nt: TGTGCCACCAGCAGAGATGGCGGGTGGGGAGCTTTCTTT; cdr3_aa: CATSRDGGWGAFF
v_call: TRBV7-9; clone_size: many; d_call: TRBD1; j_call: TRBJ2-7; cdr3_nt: TGTGCCAGCAGCTTAAGAGGGACAGGGGTCCACGAGCAGTACTTC; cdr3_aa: CASSLRGTGVHEQYF
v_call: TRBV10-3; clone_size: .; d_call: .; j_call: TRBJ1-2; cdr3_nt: TGTGCCATCAGTGAGAGAAGGGACGGTGGCTACACCTTC; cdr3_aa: CAISERRDGGYTF
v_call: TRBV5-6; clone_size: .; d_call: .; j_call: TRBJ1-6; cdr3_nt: TGTGCCAGCAGAAATAGATTGACCGCGGATTCACCCCTCCACTTT; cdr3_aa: CASRNRLTADSPLHF
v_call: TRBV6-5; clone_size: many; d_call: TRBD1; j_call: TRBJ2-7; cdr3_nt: TGTGCCAGCAGCCAGGACAGGGGAGGCACCTACGAGCAGTACTTC; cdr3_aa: CASSQDRGGTYEQYF